This T cell receptor beta chain was sequenced for a study of blood T cell repertoires in COVID-19. For the study at large: From the United States, Italy and Spain came samples of acute and convalescent COVID-19.

In the study's own analysis: The assay estimated nucleated cells by amplifying reference gene primers. Measured with immunoSEQ multiplex PCR; TCRdb has only the in-frame clones, and not every one. V and J calls and clone size are copied from that table; D and trimming were computed from the DNA. The table lists over 120,000 clones, 70% to 85% of them singletons, with roughly 10% in the top ten. Sequenced input: peripheral blood. The source is a man aged 60 to 75 with active or convalescent COVID-19.

CDR3 nucleotides: TGCGCCAGCAAAACCGGGACAGGGAGCCTCTCTGGGGCCAACGTCCTGACTTTC. Residues: CASKTGTGSLSGANVLTF. V usage is TRBV5-1 and J usage is TRBJ2-6, with 9 bases aligning to TRBD1. Unmatched junction bases numbered 10, after V lost 6 bases and J lost 0 bases. CDR3 size: 18 residues. CDR1 is SGHRS and CDR2 is YFSETQ in the germline V gene.